These 14 T cell receptor beta chains came from one sample sequenced in a study of blood T cell repertoires in COVID-19 (TCRdb year 2020). The library was obtained by the immunoSEQ multiplex PCR assay. Entries here come from immuneACCESS through TCRdb and include only in-frame sequences with V and J called. Some clones fail to appear in such tables; in the studies checked, an unresolved V gene covers under half of the shortfall, and the cause of the remainder is unknown. The sample has 50,000 or so clones on record, around 87% of them singletons. 6.5% of the sample rests with the top ten. Material: peripheral blood. The source of these receptors is a man over 45 with active COVID-19.

The chain couples TRBV5-5 to TRBJ1-4; no reliable D call. Trimming stripped 5 bases from V and 10 bases from J, with 21 bases between. This CDR3 comprises 15 residues. Germline CDR1 is SGHKS and CDR2 is YYEKEE (reference sequence). CDR3 in DNA: TGTGCCAGCAGTCCCCTTGCAACAGAGTTGGGAAAACTGTTTTTT. Its protein product is CASSPLATELGKLFF.

The chain links TRBV6-5 to TRBJ1-1, with a possible D match to TRBD1 (6 bases). Germline assignment: CDR1 MNHEY and CDR2 SVGAGI. This CDR3 region has 13 residues. V was trimmed by 6 bases and J by 4 bases, leaving 12 bases between them. CDR3 region: CASSWTETTEAFF. DNA of the CDR3: TGTGCCAGCAGCTGGACAGAAACCACTGAAGCTTTCTTT.

The sample holds one count of this clone. The CDR3, as DNA: TGTGCCAGCAGTCCGACAGGGGGCGTTTCACCCCTCCACTTT. It codes for CASSPTGGVSPLHF. The chain joins TRBV6-5 to TRBJ1-6; 10 bases align to TRBD1. Losses at the gene ends were 5 bases for V and 9 bases for J; bases not matched to a gene: 4. CDR1 is MNHEY, CDR2 SVGAGI, per germline. The CDR3 is made up of 14 amino acids.

For the CDR3, the DNA is TGTGCCAGCAGCTCAAACATAGCCAAAAACATTCAGTACTTC. Protein sequence: CASSSNIAKNIQYF. The J gene is TRBJ2-4, the V gene TRBV7-9; D is undetermined. V was cut by 4 bases and J by 0 bases, with 7 bases left in between. This CDR3 is built from 14 residues. Germline-derived CDR1 and CDR2 are SEHNR and FQNEAQ (reference sequence).

The chain links TRBV7-2 to TRBJ2-1, with TRBD2 as a possible D gene (6 bases). The CDR3 runs to 16 residues. Germline V gene lookup returns CDR1 SGHTA and CDR2 FQGNSA. The V end was cut by 6 bases, the J end by 3 bases, with 18 bases between. The CDR3 here is CASSWNGAGNYNEQFF. CDR3 sequence (DNA): TGTGCCAGCAGTTGGAACGGTGCGGGAAACTACAATGAGCAGTTCTTC.

The chain links TRBV7-8 to TRBJ1-1, with a weak D call TRBD1 (6 bases). This CDR3 is 15 amino acids long. Trimming took off 1 base at V and 1 base at J, with 10 bases between the two ends. Per germline, CDR1 SGHVS and CDR2 FQNEAQ. The CDR3: CASSLGTGKNTEAFF. The CDR3 coding sequence is TGTGCCAGCAGCTTAGGAACAGGGAAGAACACTGAAGCTTTCTTT.

The rearrangement links TRBV5-4 to TRBJ2-3, with TRBD2 identical over 12 bases. V trimming: 2 bases; J trimming: 3 bases; junction bases outside the gene matches: 1. The length of the CDR3 is 15 residues. In germline, CDR1 is SGHNT, CDR2 YYREEE (reference sequence). The CDR3 is CASSLLAGGTDTQYF. CDR3 nucleotide sequence: TGTGCCAGCAGCTTACTAGCGGGAGGAACAGATACGCAGTATTTT.

The rearrangement joins TRBV15 to TRBJ2-7, with TRBD2 matching over 7 bases. Germline V gene data show CDR1 as LNHNV and CDR2 as YYDKDF (reference sequence). The CDR3 totals 14 residues. With V trimmed by 5 bases and J by 0 bases, 4 bases remained unmatched. The CDR3 protein is CATSAGGSSYEQYF. CDR3 sequence (DNA): TGTGCCACCAGCGCCGGGGGGAGCTCCTACGAGCAGTACTTC.

A few counts support this clone. The gene calls are TRBV15 and TRBJ1-1; D not certain. CDR1 and CDR2 from the germline V gene are LNHNV and YYDKDF (reference sequence). V was trimmed by 8 bases and J by 2 bases, leaving 15 bases between them. This CDR3 contains 14 residues. This CDR3 reads CATLRRGINTEAFF. In nucleotides, the CDR3 is TGTGCCACCCTCCGTAGAGGGATAAACACTGAAGCTTTCTTT.

V is TRBV5-5 and J is TRBJ2-7; possible D gene TRBD1, 7 bases. CDR1 is SGHKS and CDR2 is YYEKEE in the germline V gene (reference sequence). V was cut by 4 bases and J by 7 bases, with 9 bases left in between. There are 11 residues in the CDR3. The CDR3 loop reads CASSQGGEQYF. CDR3 DNA sequence: TGTGCCAGCAGCCAGGGGGGTGAGCAGTACTTC. Variable domain in full (rest from reference TRBV5-5 and TRBJ2-7): DAGVTQSPTHLIKTRGQQVTLRCSPISGHKSVSWYQQVLGQGPQFIFQYYEKEERGRGNFPDRFSARQFPNYSSELNVNALLLGDSALYLCASSQGGEQYFGPGTRLTVT.

The CDR3 nucleotides are TGTGCCAGCAGTTTATTAGGAGGGGGGGGTGGGCCTGAAGCTTTCTTT. Translation gives CASSLLGGGGGPEAFF. The rearrangement joins TRBV27 to TRBJ1-1; maybe TRBD1 (6 bases). Trimming pared 1 base from V and 6 bases from J, leaving 18 bases between. The CDR3 has 16 residues. Germline-derived CDR1 and CDR2 are MNHEY and SMNVEV (reference sequence).

This chain links TRBV27 with TRBJ2-6; TRBD2 matches 7 bases. Trimming took 4 bases from V and 12 from J; bases not matched to a gene: 12. The V gene's germline CDR1 is MNHEY and CDR2 SMNVEV (reference sequence). This CDR3 contains 15 residues. CDR3 sequence: CASSSFGGREGVLTF. The CDR3 bases are TGTGCCAGCAGTTCCTTCGGGGGGAGAGAAGGCGTCCTGACTTTC.

The CDR3 nucleotides read TGTGCCAGCAGCCAATTGCCAGGGGTCCCCTACGAGCAGTACTTC. The encoded protein is CASSQLPGVPYEQYF. The chain recombines TRBV3-1 (or the pseudogene TRBV3-2) with TRBJ2-7, with a possible D match to TRBD1 (6 bases). This CDR3 has 15 residues. V lost 2 bases and J 2 bases, leaving 13 bases between the germline ends. Germline CDR1 is LGHDT and CDR2 is YNNKEL (reference sequence).

The V gene is TRBV10-3, the J gene TRBJ2-3; D is ambiguous. V was trimmed by 2 bases and J by 4 bases, leaving 13 bases between them. The germline gives CDR1 ENHRY, CDR2 SYGVKD. This CDR3 has 15 residues. The CDR3 bases are TGTGCCATCAGTGAGCTAGACCTCGGCGCAGATACGCAGTATTTT. Translation gives CAISELDLGADTQYF.